The rows below give T cell receptor beta chains drawn from one sample of a study of cytomegalovirus exposure and HLA in healthy donors. Profiled with immunoSEQ multiplex PCR; TCRdb holds only in-frame clones, not every one. There are approximately 190,000 clones in the sample; roughly 84% occur only once, and roughly 2.6% lies in the top ten. The material sequenced was PBMCs. Receptors were obtained from a woman between 50 and 59 years old in good health and CMV-seropositive. Both conserved end residues are part of each CDR3. Each record gives: D gene, clone size, V gene, J gene, CDR3 length, CDR3 DNA, CDR3 protein. The D gene is left open where the match is weak. Part of the rows lack a size; the others show once, few, many or a class for expanded clones.

d_gene: TRBD2; abundance: .; v_gene: TRBV6-6; j_gene: TRBJ2-3; len: 13; CDR3nt: TGTGCCAGAGAAGGGCGGGAGACAGATACGCAGTATTTT; CDR3aa: CAREGRETDTQYF
d_gene: TRBD1; abundance: .; v_gene: TRBV18; j_gene: TRBJ2-5; len: 14; CDR3nt: TGTGCCAGCCATCGGACAGGGGGCTCGGAGACCCAGTACTTC; CDR3aa: CASHRTGGSETQYF
d_gene: TRBD1; abundance: .; v_gene: TRBV5-6; j_gene: TRBJ2-7; len: 14; CDR3nt: TGTGCCAGCAGCGACCGACAGGGGGCAAACGAGCAGTACTTC; CDR3aa: CASSDRQGANEQYF
d_gene: TRBD2; abundance: .; v_gene: TRBV11-2; j_gene: TRBJ2-5; len: 17; CDR3nt: TGTGCCAGCAGCTTAGATTGGGAGGGGACCTTCCAAGAGACCCAGTACTTC; CDR3aa: CASSLDWEGTFQETQYF
d_gene: TRBD2; abundance: once; v_gene: TRBV7-2; j_gene: TRBJ2-5; len: 16; CDR3nt: TGTGCCAGCAGCTTAGGGTCTAGCGGGGGGGGAGAGACCCAGTACTTC; CDR3aa: CASSLGSSGGGETQYF
d_gene: TRBD2; abundance: .; v_gene: TRBV29-1; j_gene: TRBJ2-3; len: 19; CDR3nt: TGCAGCGTTGAAGGACTAGCGGGGGGCCGCCCTCTTAGCACAGATACGCAGTATTTT; CDR3aa: CSVEGLAGGRPLSTDTQYF
d_gene: TRBD1; abundance: .; v_gene: TRBV25-1; j_gene: TRBJ1-2; len: 14; CDR3nt: TGTGCCAGCAGTGAATTTAGGACAGGCGGTGGCTACACCTTC; CDR3aa: CASSEFRTGGGYTF
d_gene: .; abundance: .; v_gene: TRBV7-2; j_gene: TRBJ1-5; len: 13; CDR3nt: TGTGCCAGCAGCCCTGGAGACGGTAAGCCCCAGCATTTT; CDR3aa: CASSPGDGKPQHF
d_gene: .; abundance: .; v_gene: TRBV15; j_gene: TRBJ2-3; len: 13; CDR3nt: TGTGCCACCAGCAGGGACTCGGTAGATACGCAGTATTTT; CDR3aa: CATSRDSVDTQYF
d_gene: TRBD1; abundance: .; v_gene: TRBV6-5; j_gene: TRBJ2-3; len: 13; CDR3nt: TGTGCCAGCTGTCGACAGGGCGCAGATACGCAGTATTTT; CDR3aa: CASCRQGADTQYF
d_gene: TRBD1; abundance: once; v_gene: TRBV6-4; j_gene: TRBJ2-1; len: 16; CDR3nt: TGTGCCAGCATTGACCCGGGACAGGGGGCAAACAATGAGCAGTTCTTC; CDR3aa: CASIDPGQGANNEQFF
d_gene: .; abundance: .; v_gene: TRBV6-5; j_gene: TRBJ1-1; len: 13; CDR3nt: TGTGCCAGCAGTTCCCGGGACACTCAAGATGCTTTCTTT; CDR3aa: CASSSRDTQDAFF
d_gene: .; abundance: .; v_gene: TRBV7-2; j_gene: TRBJ2-7; len: 16; CDR3nt: TGTGCCAGCAGCTTAGGGACCGCGGGGGCCGGGTACGAGCAGTACTTC; CDR3aa: CASSLGTAGAGYEQYF
d_gene: TRBD2; abundance: once; v_gene: TRBV2; j_gene: TRBJ2-1; len: 16; CDR3nt: TGTGCCAGCAGGAGTTTGGGGGGGATAACCTACAATGAGCAGTTCTTC; CDR3aa: CASRSLGGITYNEQFF
d_gene: .; abundance: .; v_gene: TRBV5-4; j_gene: TRBJ1-5; len: 14; CDR3nt: TGTGCCAGCAGCTCCTCAGGGAGCAATCAGCCCCAGCATTTT; CDR3aa: CASSSSGSNQPQHF
d_gene: .; abundance: .; v_gene: TRBV28; j_gene: TRBJ2-5; len: 12; CDR3nt: TGTGCCAGCAGTTTAGTCAGGTGGGCCCAGTACTTC; CDR3aa: CASSLVRWAQYF
d_gene: .; abundance: .; v_gene: TRBV19; j_gene: TRBJ2-4; len: 17; CDR3nt: TGTGCCAGTACCCCAAGGAGAGGGTCACTAGCCAAAAACATTCAGTACTTC; CDR3aa: CASTPRRGSLAKNIQYF
d_gene: TRBD1; abundance: .; v_gene: TRBV6-5; j_gene: TRBJ1-3; len: 15; CDR3nt: TGTGCCAGCAGCCTACAGGGGGCTTCTGGAAACACCATATATTTT; CDR3aa: CASSLQGASGNTIYF
d_gene: .; abundance: once; v_gene: TRBV27; j_gene: TRBJ1-6; len: 13; CDR3nt: TGTGCCAGCCAAAGGCCCGGGGATTCACCCCTCCACTTT; CDR3aa: CASQRPGDSPLHF
d_gene: TRBD1; abundance: once; v_gene: TRBV6-6; j_gene: TRBJ2-7; len: 16; CDR3nt: TGTGCCAGCAGTTACGGACAGGGCCCTAGCTCCTACGAGCAGTACTTC; CDR3aa: CASSYGQGPSSYEQYF
d_gene: TRBD1; abundance: once; v_gene: TRBV13; j_gene: TRBJ1-6; len: 17; CDR3nt: TGTGCCAGCAGCCAACCCCTCTCCGGGACAGATAATTCACCCCTCCACTTT; CDR3aa: CASSQPLSGTDNSPLHF
d_gene: TRBD1; abundance: once; v_gene: TRBV6-5; j_gene: TRBJ2-1; len: 14; CDR3nt: TGTGCCAGCAGGGGTGGACAGGTATACAATGAGCAGTTCTTC; CDR3aa: CASRGGQVYNEQFF
d_gene: .; abundance: .; v_gene: TRBV7-2; j_gene: TRBJ2-3; len: 16; CDR3nt: TGTGCCAGCAGCCAAAGCGGAGGGGCCAAGAGGGATACGCAGTATTTT; CDR3aa: CASSQSGGAKRDTQYF
d_gene: TRBD1; abundance: once; v_gene: TRBV28; j_gene: TRBJ2-7; len: 15; CDR3nt: TGTGCCAGCAGTATACAGGGGGCCCTAGCCTACGAGCAGTACTTC; CDR3aa: CASSIQGALAYEQYF
d_gene: TRBD1; abundance: .; v_gene: TRBV7-9; j_gene: TRBJ1-2; len: 19; CDR3nt: TGTGCCAGCAGCTTAGCTGGACAGGGCTTAAATGGGGCTAACTATGGCTACACCTTC; CDR3aa: CASSLAGQGLNGANYGYTF
d_gene: TRBD1; abundance: .; v_gene: TRBV5-8; j_gene: TRBJ2-1; len: 17; CDR3nt: TGTGCCAGCAGCTGGGGAAGACAGGGGGGATGGTACAATGAGCAGTTCTTC; CDR3aa: CASSWGRQGGWYNEQFF
d_gene: TRBD2; abundance: few; v_gene: TRBV7-2; j_gene: TRBJ2-1; len: 14; CDR3nt: TGTGCCAGCAGCGCGACTAGCGCCTACAATGAGCAGTTCTTC; CDR3aa: CASSATSAYNEQFF
d_gene: TRBD1; abundance: .; v_gene: TRBV5-4; j_gene: TRBJ1-4; len: 18; CDR3nt: TGTGCCAGCAGCACTGGCCGGGACAGGGCCTCGCTGGGGGGAAAACTGTTTTTT; CDR3aa: CASSTGRDRASLGGKLFF
d_gene: .; abundance: few; v_gene: TRBV2; j_gene: TRBJ2-6; len: 17; CDR3nt: TGTGCCAGCAGTGAAAGGGGGTTTAGTGGTGGGGCCAACGTCCTGACTTTC; CDR3aa: CASSERGFSGGANVLTF
d_gene: TRBD1; abundance: .; v_gene: TRBV29-1; j_gene: TRBJ2-7; len: 14; CDR3nt: TGCAGCATACAGGGGGCATCTTTATCCGGCGAGCAGTACTTC; CDR3aa: CSIQGASLSGEQYF
d_gene: .; abundance: .; v_gene: TRBV7-9; j_gene: TRBJ1-2; len: 13; CDR3nt: TGTGCCAGCAGGCCCCCCGGAGGGCATGGCTACACCTTC; CDR3aa: CASRPPGGHGYTF
d_gene: TRBD1; abundance: .; v_gene: TRBV6-6; j_gene: TRBJ1-1; len: 14; CDR3nt: TGTGCCAGCAGTTACTCAACGGGACAGGGGCGCGCTTTCTTT; CDR3aa: CASSYSTGQGRAFF
d_gene: .; abundance: .; v_gene: TRBV18; j_gene: TRBJ1-1; len: 13; CDR3nt: TGTGCCAGCTCATCCCAGGAGAACACTGAAGCTTTCTTT; CDR3aa: CASSSQENTEAFF
d_gene: .; abundance: .; v_gene: TRBV2; j_gene: TRBJ2-2; len: 14; CDR3nt: TGTGCCAGCAGTGTCAACTCGAACACCGGGGAGCTGTTTTTT; CDR3aa: CASSVNSNTGELFF
d_gene: .; abundance: .; v_gene: TRBV27; j_gene: TRBJ1-6; len: 16; CDR3nt: TGTGCCAGCAGTGCAGCCCGGGACACCCTTAATTCACCCCTCCACTTT; CDR3aa: CASSAARDTLNSPLHF
d_gene: .; abundance: .; v_gene: TRBV4-1; j_gene: TRBJ1-2; len: 14; CDR3nt: TGCGCCAGCAGCCGGGCAGGGGCCGGGTATGGCTACACCTTC; CDR3aa: CASSRAGAGYGYTF
d_gene: TRBD1; abundance: .; v_gene: TRBV6-5; j_gene: TRBJ1-2; len: 14; CDR3nt: TGTGCCAGCAGTTACAGGGGGACAGGGGTTGGCTACACCTTC; CDR3aa: CASSYRGTGVGYTF
d_gene: TRBD1; abundance: .; v_gene: TRBV7-9; j_gene: TRBJ2-7; len: 18; CDR3nt: TGTGCCAGCAGCCCAGGCCTGTATCAGGGGGTCAGCTCCTACGAGCAGTACTTC; CDR3aa: CASSPGLYQGVSSYEQYF
d_gene: .; abundance: .; v_gene: TRBV11-2; j_gene: TRBJ1-5; len: 14; CDR3nt: TGTGCCAGCAGCCTATCAGGGATGACTCAGCCCCAGCATTTT; CDR3aa: CASSLSGMTQPQHF
d_gene: TRBD2; abundance: .; v_gene: TRBV7-9; j_gene: TRBJ2-2; len: 16; CDR3nt: TGTGCCAGCAGCCTCAGACTAGCGGGGGAGACCGGGGAGCTGTTTTTT; CDR3aa: CASSLRLAGETGELFF
d_gene: TRBD2; abundance: .; v_gene: TRBV6-5; j_gene: TRBJ2-1; len: 15; CDR3nt: TGTGCCAGCAGCTTCCGTGGGGGGGGCTACAATGAGCAGTTCTTC; CDR3aa: CASSFRGGGYNEQFF
d_gene: TRBD1; abundance: .; v_gene: TRBV7-2; j_gene: TRBJ2-7; len: 15; CDR3nt: TGTGCCAGCAGCCAAGGACAGGGGAGTTCTTACGAGCAGTACTTC; CDR3aa: CASSQGQGSSYEQYF
d_gene: TRBD1; abundance: .; v_gene: TRBV20-1; j_gene: TRBJ2-7; len: 11; CDR3nt: TGCAGTGCTGGACCCCGGGACAGGCAGTACTTC; CDR3aa: CSAGPRDRQYF
d_gene: .; abundance: .; v_gene: TRBV2; j_gene: TRBJ2-2; len: 14; CDR3nt: TGTGCCAGCAGTTCCGACAGTCGGACCGGGGAGCTGTTTTTT; CDR3aa: CASSSDSRTGELFF
d_gene: TRBD2; abundance: few; v_gene: TRBV5-1; j_gene: TRBJ2-1; len: 17; CDR3nt: TGCGCCAGCAGCCCCTCGGGCGGGGGGGCCTCCTACAATGAGCAGTTCTTC; CDR3aa: CASSPSGGGASYNEQFF
d_gene: .; abundance: .; v_gene: TRBV9; j_gene: TRBJ2-3; len: 12; CDR3nt: TGTGCCAGCAGCGTTTCCGCGGATACGCAGTATTTT; CDR3aa: CASSVSADTQYF
d_gene: .; abundance: .; v_gene: TRBV5-1; j_gene: TRBJ2-2; len: 15; CDR3nt: TGCGCCAGCAGCTCCCGGGGGTCGAACACCGGGGAGCTGTTTTTT; CDR3aa: CASSSRGSNTGELFF
d_gene: .; abundance: once; v_gene: TRBV18; j_gene: TRBJ2-7; len: 14; CDR3nt: TGTGCCAGCTCCGTGAGGGAAGGCGTCTACGAGCAGTACTTC; CDR3aa: CASSVREGVYEQYF
d_gene: .; abundance: .; v_gene: TRBV5-4; j_gene: TRBJ2-3; len: 16; CDR3nt: TGTGCCAGCCGAACCGGAGGGGCTTCTAGCACAGATACGCAGTATTTT; CDR3aa: CASRTGGASSTDTQYF
d_gene: TRBD1; abundance: .; v_gene: TRBV27; j_gene: TRBJ1-5; len: 15; CDR3nt: TGTGCCAGCAGTGACAGGGGGAAAAGCAATCAGCCCCAGCATTTT; CDR3aa: CASSDRGKSNQPQHF
d_gene: TRBD1; abundance: .; v_gene: TRBV6-5; j_gene: TRBJ2-1; len: 15; CDR3nt: TGTGCCAGCAGAGCAGACAGGGCCCCTACAATGAATCAGTTCTTC; CDR3aa: CASRADRAPTMNQFF
d_gene: .; abundance: .; v_gene: TRBV30; j_gene: TRBJ1-3; len: 17; CDR3nt: TGTGCCTGGACGTCATATCCCTACGGGGGGCCTGGAAACACCATATATTTT; CDR3aa: CAWTSYPYGGPGNTIYF
d_gene: .; abundance: .; v_gene: TRBV9; j_gene: TRBJ1-1; len: 15; CDR3nt: TGTGCCAGCAGCCCCGCACAGGGTTGGGACACTGAAGCTTTCTTT; CDR3aa: CASSPAQGWDTEAFF